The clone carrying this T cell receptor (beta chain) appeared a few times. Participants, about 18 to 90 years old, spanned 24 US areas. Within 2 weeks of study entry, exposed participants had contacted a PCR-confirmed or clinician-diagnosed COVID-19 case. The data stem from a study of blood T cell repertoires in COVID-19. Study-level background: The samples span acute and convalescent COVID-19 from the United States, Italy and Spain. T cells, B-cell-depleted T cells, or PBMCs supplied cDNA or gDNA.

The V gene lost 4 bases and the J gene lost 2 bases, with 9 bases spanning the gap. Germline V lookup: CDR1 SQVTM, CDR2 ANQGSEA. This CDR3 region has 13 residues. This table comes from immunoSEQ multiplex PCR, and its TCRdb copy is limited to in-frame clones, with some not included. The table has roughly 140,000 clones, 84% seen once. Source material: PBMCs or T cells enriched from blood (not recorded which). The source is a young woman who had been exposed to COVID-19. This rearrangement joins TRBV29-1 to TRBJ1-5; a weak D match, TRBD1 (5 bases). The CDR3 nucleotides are TGCAGCGTTGGAGGGACTGGCAATCAGCCCCAGCATTTT. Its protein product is CSVGGTGNQPQHF. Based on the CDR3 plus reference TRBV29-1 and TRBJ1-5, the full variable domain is SAVISQKPSRDICQRGTSLTIQCQVDSQVTMMFWYRQQPGQSLTLIATANQGSEATYESGFVIDKFPISRPNLTFSTLTVSNMSPEDSSIYLCSVGGTGNQPQHFGDGTRLSIL.